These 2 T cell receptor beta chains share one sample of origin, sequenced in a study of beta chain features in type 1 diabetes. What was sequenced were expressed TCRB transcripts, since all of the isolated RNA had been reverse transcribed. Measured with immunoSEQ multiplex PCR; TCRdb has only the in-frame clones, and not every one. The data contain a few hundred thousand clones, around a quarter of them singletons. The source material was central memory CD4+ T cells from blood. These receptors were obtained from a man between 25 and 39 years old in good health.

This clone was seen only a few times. The CDR3 nucleotides are TGCGCCAGCAGCCAGCTGGGGACAGGGAGGTCTAATGAGCAGTTCTTC. It is translated as CASSQLGTGRSNEQFF. The rearrangement uses TRBV4-3 and TRBJ2-1; 9 positions match TRBD1. The V and J ends lost 3 bases and 7 bases, in that order; junction bases with no gene match: 10. This CDR3 has 16 amino acids. Looked up from germline, CDR1 is LGHNA and CDR2 is YSLEER.

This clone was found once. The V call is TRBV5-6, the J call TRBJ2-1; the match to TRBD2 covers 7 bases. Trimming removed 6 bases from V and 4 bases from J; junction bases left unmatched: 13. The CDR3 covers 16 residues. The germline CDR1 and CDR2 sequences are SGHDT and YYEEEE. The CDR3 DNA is TGTGCCAGCACCCCTATGGCTAGCGGTAGATACAATGAGCAGTTCTTC. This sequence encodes CASTPMASGRYNEQFF.